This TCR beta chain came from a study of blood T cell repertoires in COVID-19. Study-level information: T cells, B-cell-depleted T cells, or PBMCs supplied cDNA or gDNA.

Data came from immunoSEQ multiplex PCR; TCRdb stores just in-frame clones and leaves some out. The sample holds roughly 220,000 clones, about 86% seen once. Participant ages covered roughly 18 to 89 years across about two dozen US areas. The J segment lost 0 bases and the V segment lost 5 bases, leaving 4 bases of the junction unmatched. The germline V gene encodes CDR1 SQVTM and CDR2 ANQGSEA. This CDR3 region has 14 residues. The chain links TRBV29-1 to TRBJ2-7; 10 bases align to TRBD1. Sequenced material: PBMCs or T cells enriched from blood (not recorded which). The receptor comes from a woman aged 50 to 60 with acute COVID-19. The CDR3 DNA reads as TGCAGCGTTATGACAGGGGGCTTCTCCTACGAGCAGTACTTC. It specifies CSVMTGGFSYEQYF.